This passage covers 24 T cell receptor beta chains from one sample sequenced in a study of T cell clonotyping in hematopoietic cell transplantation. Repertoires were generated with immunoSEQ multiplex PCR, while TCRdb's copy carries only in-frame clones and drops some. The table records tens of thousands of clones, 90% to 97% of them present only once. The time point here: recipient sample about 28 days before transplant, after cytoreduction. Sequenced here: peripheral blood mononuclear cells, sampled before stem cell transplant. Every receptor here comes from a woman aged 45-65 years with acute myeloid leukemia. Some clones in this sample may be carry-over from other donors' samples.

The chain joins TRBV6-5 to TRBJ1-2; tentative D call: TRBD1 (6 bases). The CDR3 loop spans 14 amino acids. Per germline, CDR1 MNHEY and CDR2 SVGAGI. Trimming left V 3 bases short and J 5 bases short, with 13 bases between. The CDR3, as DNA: TGTGCCAGCAGTTATACAGGGTCGGCGTATGGCTACACCTTC. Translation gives CASSYTGSAYGYTF.

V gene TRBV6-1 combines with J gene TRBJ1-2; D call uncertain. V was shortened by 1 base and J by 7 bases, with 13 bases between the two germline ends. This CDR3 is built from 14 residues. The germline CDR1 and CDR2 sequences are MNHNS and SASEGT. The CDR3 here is CASSEVGGFGGYTF. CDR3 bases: TGTGCCAGCAGTGAAGTCGGCGGTTTCGGTGGCTACACCTTC.

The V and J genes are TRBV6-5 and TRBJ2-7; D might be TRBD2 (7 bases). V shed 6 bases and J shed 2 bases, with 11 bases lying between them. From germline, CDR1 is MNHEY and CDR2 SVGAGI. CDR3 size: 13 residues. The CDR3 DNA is TGTGCCAGCAGCACCGGGGGGCCCTACGAGCAGTACTTC. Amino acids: CASSTGGPYEQYF.

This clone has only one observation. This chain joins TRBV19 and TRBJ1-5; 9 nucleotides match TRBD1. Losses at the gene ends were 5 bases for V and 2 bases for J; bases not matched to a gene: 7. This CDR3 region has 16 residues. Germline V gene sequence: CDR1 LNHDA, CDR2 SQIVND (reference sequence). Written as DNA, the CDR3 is TGTGCCAGTAGTGCCGGACAGGGGTTCCGCAATCAGCCCCAGCATTTT. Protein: CASSAGQGFRNQPQHF.

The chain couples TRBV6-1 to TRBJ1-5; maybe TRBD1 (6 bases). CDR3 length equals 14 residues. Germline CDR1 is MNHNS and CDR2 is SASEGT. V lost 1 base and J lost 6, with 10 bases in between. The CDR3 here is CASSEGGGPQPQHF. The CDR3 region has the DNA TGTGCCAGCAGTGAAGGGGGGGGGCCTCAGCCCCAGCATTTT.

CDR3 sequence reads: CASSQGAGGPQGTQYF. The CDR3 DNA reads TGTGCCAGCAGCCAAGGAGCGGGAGGCCCGCAAGGTACGCAGTATTTT. V and J are TRBV14 and TRBJ2-3, with 9 bases matching TRBD2. V lost 1 base to trimming and J lost 8 bases; unmatched junction nucleotides: 10. Germline-derived CDR1 and CDR2 are SGHDN and FVKESK. This CDR3 has 16 residues.

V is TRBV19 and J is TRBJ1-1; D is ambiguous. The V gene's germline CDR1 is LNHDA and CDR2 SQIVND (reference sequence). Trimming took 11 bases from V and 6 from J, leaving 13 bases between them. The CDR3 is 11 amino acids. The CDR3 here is CACVRVSEAFF. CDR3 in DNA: TGTGCCTGTGTTCGGGTTTCTGAAGCTTTCTTT.

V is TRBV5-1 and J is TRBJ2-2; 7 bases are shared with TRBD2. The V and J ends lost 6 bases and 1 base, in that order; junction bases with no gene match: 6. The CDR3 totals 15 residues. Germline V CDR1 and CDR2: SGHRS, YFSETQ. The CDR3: CASNRDYMNTGELFF. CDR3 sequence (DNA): TGCGCCAGCAATAGGGACTACATGAACACCGGGGAGCTGTTTTTT.

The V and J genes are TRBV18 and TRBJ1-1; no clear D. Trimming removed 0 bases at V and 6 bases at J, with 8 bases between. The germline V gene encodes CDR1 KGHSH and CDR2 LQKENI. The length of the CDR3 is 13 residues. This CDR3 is CASSPPGKPEAFF. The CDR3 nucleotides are TGTGCCAGCTCACCACCGGGGAAGCCTGAAGCTTTCTTT.

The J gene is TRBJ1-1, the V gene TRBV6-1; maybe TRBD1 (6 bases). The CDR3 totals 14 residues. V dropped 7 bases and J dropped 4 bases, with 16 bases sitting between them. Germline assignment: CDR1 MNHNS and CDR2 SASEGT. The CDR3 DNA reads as TGTGCCAGCACCCCGGGGGGCAGCGGCACTGAAGCTTTCTTT. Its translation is CASTPGGSGTEAFF.

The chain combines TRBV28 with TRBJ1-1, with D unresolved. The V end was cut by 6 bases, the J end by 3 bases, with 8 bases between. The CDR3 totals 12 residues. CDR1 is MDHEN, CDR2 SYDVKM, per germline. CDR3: CASRGRHTEAFF. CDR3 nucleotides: TGTGCCAGCAGGGGCCGGCACACTGAAGCTTTCTTT.

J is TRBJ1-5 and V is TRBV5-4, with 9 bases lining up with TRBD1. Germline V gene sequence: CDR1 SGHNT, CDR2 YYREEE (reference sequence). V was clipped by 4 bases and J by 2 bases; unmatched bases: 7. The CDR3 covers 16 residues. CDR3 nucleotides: TGTGCCAGCAGCGTGGACAGGGGAGAAGGCAATCAGCCCCAGCATTTT. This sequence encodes CASSVDRGEGNQPQHF.

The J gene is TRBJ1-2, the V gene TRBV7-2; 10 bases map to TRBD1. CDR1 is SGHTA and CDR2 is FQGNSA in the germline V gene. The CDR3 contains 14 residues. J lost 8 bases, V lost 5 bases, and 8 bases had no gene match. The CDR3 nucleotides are TGTGCCAGCAGCGACAGACAGGGGGCGCGGGGCTACACCTTC. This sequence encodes CASSDRQGARGYTF.

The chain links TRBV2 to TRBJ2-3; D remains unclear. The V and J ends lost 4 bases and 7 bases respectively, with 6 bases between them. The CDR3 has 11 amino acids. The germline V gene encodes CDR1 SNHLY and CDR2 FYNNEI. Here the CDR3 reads CASSGGYTQYF. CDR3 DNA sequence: TGTGCCAGCAGTGGTGGATATACGCAGTATTTT.

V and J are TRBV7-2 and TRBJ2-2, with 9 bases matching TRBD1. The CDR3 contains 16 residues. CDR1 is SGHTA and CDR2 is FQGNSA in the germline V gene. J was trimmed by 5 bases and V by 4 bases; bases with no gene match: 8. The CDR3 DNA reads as TGTGCCAGCAGCTCAACAGGGGGCGGTCTTACCGGGGAGCTGTTTTTT. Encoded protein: CASSSTGGGLTGELFF.

CDR3 sequence reads: CASTPSGEYQPQHF. CDR3 nucleotides: TGTGCCAGCACCCCTTCAGGGGAGTATCAGCCCCAGCATTTT. V is TRBV28 and J is TRBJ1-5, with D possibly being TRBD1 (6 bases). CDR3 size: 14 residues. Germline lookup yields CDR1 MDHEN and CDR2 SYDVKM. V was cut by 7 bases and J by 5 bases, with 15 bases left in between.

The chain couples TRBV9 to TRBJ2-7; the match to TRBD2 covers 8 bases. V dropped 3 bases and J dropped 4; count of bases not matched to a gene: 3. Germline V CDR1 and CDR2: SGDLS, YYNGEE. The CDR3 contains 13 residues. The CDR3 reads CASSAGTRYEQYF. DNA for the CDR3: TGTGCCAGCAGCGCCGGGACTAGATACGAGCAGTACTTC.

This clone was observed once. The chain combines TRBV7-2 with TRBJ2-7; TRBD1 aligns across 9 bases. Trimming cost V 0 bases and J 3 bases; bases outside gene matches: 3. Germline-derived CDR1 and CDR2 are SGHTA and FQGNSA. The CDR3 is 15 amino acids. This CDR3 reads CASSLAGQGIYEQYF. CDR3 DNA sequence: TGTGCCAGCAGCTTAGCGGGACAGGGAATCTACGAGCAGTACTTC.

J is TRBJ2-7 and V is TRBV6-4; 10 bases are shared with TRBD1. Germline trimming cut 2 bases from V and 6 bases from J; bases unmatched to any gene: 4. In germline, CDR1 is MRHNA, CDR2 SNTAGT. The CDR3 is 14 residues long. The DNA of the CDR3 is TGTGCCAGCAGTGACGGACAGGGGGTTGGCGAGCAGTACTTC. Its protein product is CASSDGQGVGEQYF.

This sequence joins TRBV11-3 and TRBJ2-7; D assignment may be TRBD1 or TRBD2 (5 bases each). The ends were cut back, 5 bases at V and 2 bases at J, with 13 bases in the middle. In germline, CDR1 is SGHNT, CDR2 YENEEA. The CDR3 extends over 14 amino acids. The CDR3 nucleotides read TGTGCCAGCAGCACAAGGGACGGCCCCTACGAGCAGTACTTC. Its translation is CASSTRDGPYEQYF.

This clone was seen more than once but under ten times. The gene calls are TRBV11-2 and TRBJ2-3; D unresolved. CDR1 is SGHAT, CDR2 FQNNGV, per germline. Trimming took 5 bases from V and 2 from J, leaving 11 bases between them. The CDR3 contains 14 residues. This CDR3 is CASSPTWDTDTQYF. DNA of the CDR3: TGTGCCAGCAGCCCCACGTGGGACACAGATACGCAGTATTTT.

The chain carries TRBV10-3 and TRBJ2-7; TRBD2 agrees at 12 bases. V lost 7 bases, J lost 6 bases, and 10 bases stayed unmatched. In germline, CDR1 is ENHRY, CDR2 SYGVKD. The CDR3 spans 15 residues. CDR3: CAIKESLAGGAEQYF. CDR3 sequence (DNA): TGTGCCATCAAAGAAAGTCTAGCGGGAGGGGCCGAGCAGTACTTC.

This CDR3 is CASGTDRGRDTEAFF. CDR3 bases: TGTGCCAGCGGGACGGATAGAGGTAGGGACACTGAAGCTTTCTTT. The chain uses TRBV2 and TRBJ1-1; tentative D call: TRBD1 (5 bases). The CDR3 runs to 15 residues. Germline V gene data show CDR1 as SNHLY and CDR2 as FYNNEI. V lost 8 bases, J lost 3 bases, and 19 bases lay in between.

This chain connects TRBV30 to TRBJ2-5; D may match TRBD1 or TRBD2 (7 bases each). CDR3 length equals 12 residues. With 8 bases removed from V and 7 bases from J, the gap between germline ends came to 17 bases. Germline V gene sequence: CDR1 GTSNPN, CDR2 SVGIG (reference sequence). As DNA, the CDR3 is TGTGCCGGGGTAGGGGGCGGGGGGACCCAGTACTTC. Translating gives CAGVGGGGTQYF.